This is a list of T cell receptor beta chains from one sample in a study of blood T cell repertoires in COVID-19. Sequencing was performed with immunoSEQ multiplex PCR; in TCRdb, only in-frame clones are kept and a portion is missing. In the table there are 240,000 or so clones, 80% to 90% of which are singletons. Sequencing was done on a sample of peripheral blood. All receptors derive from a woman aged 80 or older with COVID-19, enrolled during active disease. Each CDR3 is given with its conserved first and last residue. Fields, in order: V gene, clone size, J gene, D gene, CDR3 DNA, CDR3 protein. A D gene is named only where the DNA matches it firmly. Clone size is shown for a subset of rows, as once, few, many or a class of expanded clone.

>TRBV7-8|-|TRBJ2-3|-
TGTGCCAGCAGCTTAATTGCAGGTCCAGCAGATACGCAGTATTTT
CASSLIAGPADTQYF
>TRBV2|-|TRBJ1-5|-
TGTGCCAGCAGACTACAGGAGCCCCAGCATTTT
CASRLQEPQHF
>TRBV30|-|TRBJ2-7|TRBD2
TGTGCCTCCTCAGCGGGGGACTACGAGCAGTACTTC
CASSAGDYEQYF
>TRBV6-5|-|TRBJ2-1|-
TGTGCCAGCAGCGCACCTGGACAGCTTTTCAATGAGCAGTTCTTC
CASSAPGQLFNEQFF
>TRBV19|-|TRBJ2-2|-
TGTGCCAGTAGTATAAGAGAGCGCGGAAAGACCGGGGAGCTGTTTTTT
CASSIRERGKTGELFF
>TRBV7-2|few|TRBJ2-3|TRBD2
TGTGCCAGCAGCTTATCGGGGACTAGTTCAGATACGCAGTATTTT
CASSLSGTSSDTQYF
>TRBV4-1|many|TRBJ1-1|-
TGCGCCAGCAGCCAAGATGGGGTGAGGGGGAAGGGGTCGAACACTGAAGCTTTCTTT
CASSQDGVRGKGSNTEAFF
>TRBV5-1|-|TRBJ2-1|-
TGCGCCAGCAGCCGACTTGGCAATGAGCAGTTCTTC
CASSRLGNEQFF
>TRBV7-2|-|TRBJ1-3|-
TGTGCCAGCAGCTTAGGGCCCTCTGGAAACACCATATATTTT
CASSLGPSGNTIYF
>TRBV18|-|TRBJ2-1|TRBD2
TGTGCCAGCTCACCACAAACTAGCGGGGGGGCGAGGGAGCAGTTCTTC
CASSPQTSGGAREQFF
>TRBV9|-|TRBJ2-2|TRBD2
TGTGCCAGCAGCCCCTTTAGCGGGCGTAACACCGGGGAGCTGTTTTTT
CASSPFSGRNTGELFF
>TRBV2|-|TRBJ2-3|-
TGTGCCAGCAGTGGCGCGGGACTCACAGATACGCAGTATTTT
CASSGAGLTDTQYF
>TRBV5-1|-|TRBJ2-7|-
TGCGCCAGCAGCTCTGGAGGGTCAGCCTCCTACGAGCAGTACTTC
CASSSGGSASYEQYF
>TRBV5-4|-|TRBJ2-5|-
TGTGCCAGCAGCCAAGCGGACGGGTACCAAGAGACCCAGTACTTC
CASSQADGYQETQYF
>TRBV5-1|once|TRBJ2-7|TRBD1
TGCGCCAGCAGTCGGACAGGGACCTACGAGCAGTACTTC
CASSRTGTYEQYF
>TRBV18|-|TRBJ2-7|TRBD1
TGTGCCAGCTCACCCCAGGGACAGGGGCGAAGTGGTGTGCAGTACTTC
CASSPQGQGRSGVQYF
>TRBV6-6|-|TRBJ1-2|TRBD1
TGTGCCAGCAGCCCAACCGGGACAGCGGGCTACACCTTC
CASSPTGTAGYTF
>TRBV24-1|-|TRBJ2-7|-
TGTGCCACCAGTGACGGGAGTACGTACGAGCAGTACTTC
CATSDGSTYEQYF
>TRBV28|-|TRBJ1-5|-
TGTGCCAGCAGGCGGGCCAATCAGCCCCAGCATTTT
CASRRANQPQHF
>TRBV27|-|TRBJ2-3|TRBD2
TGTGCCAGCAGTAAGCGGGAGGCAGATACGCAGTATTTT
CASSKREADTQYF
>TRBV19|once|TRBJ2-1|TRBD2
TGTGCCAGTACCCCGTTTGGGACTAGCAGTTACAATGAGCAGTTCTTC
CASTPFGTSSYNEQFF
>TRBV30|-|TRBJ1-5|TRBD1
TGTGCCTGGAGTGTACAGGGACAGGGGGTTCAGCCCCAGCATTTT
CAWSVQGQGVQPQHF
>TRBV28|-|TRBJ1-5|TRBD1
TGTGCCAGCAGTTTACCAACACAGGGGCCCCAGCCCCAGCATTTT
CASSLPTQGPQPQHF